The following is a T cell receptor (beta chain) sequence with its context. This clonotype was seen repeatedly, ten times or more. The specificity of this receptor is unknown. Base quality data are lacking; no much larger clone is found one base away. V is pared back by 3 bases and J by 1 base, with 7 bases lying between the germline termini. From the cysteine up to the phenylalanine, the CDR3 has a length of 13 residues. Only CDR3 DNA is held: 39 bases, read in frame from base 1. In the germline V gene, CDR1 corresponds to SGHRS and CDR2 to YFSETQ. Sequenced using an Illumina HiSeq 2500. TCR beta libraries were prepared by quantitative 5'-RACE with molecular barcodes. On the authors' methods: A new computational method, built on a probabilistic model of VDJ rearrangement, was used to identify disease-linked TCR variants. The public reads were quality trimmed at Q25 with fastp and then assembled into clones with MiXCR by TCRdb, keeping productive beta chains. Identical CDR3 protein sequences are pooled into one entry, listed with their most common genes and DNA. The V and J calls here are based on TCRdb, not the publication. This sample comprises about 340,000 distinct CDR3 sequences, about 15% of them detected only once. Roughly 1.1% of the sample goes to the ten largest clones.

This specimen comes from a study of CD8 T cells in ankylosing spondylitis (dated by TCRdb to 2017 to 2019). Regarding the study in general: To find TCR variants linked to disease, the study profiled T cell receptor beta repertoires in ankylosing spondylitis patients and healthy donors. The whole study cohort included 90 to 120 healthy donors and roughly 24 ankylosing spondylitis patients. Peripheral blood was sampled, and synovial fluid was additionally collected from ankylosing spondylitis patients.

Overall study outcomes, separate from this receptor: Some TCR beta motif variants had previously been reported in synovial fluid and blood of reactive arthritis patients, which suggested common disease-initiation mechanisms. According to the report, matched synovial fluid samples from ankylosing spondylitis patients were significantly enriched for the disease-linked clones. The disease-linked clones had a CD8+ phenotype and were found at relatively low frequencies in peripheral blood. A TCR beta motif made up of roughly eight highly homologous amino acid variants appeared to be characteristic of blood from ankylosing spondylitis patients.

The chain uses TRBV5-1 and TRBJ1-1; confidence is insufficient to name the D gene. This clonotype was sampled from a male donor with ankylosing spondylitis or in good health (not recorded which). Specimen: blood, either unsorted or a sorted T cell fraction (not recorded which). The CDR3 region reads CASSSTQNTEAFF. The DNA is TGCGCCAGCAGCTCAACGCAGAACACTGAAGCTTTCTTT.